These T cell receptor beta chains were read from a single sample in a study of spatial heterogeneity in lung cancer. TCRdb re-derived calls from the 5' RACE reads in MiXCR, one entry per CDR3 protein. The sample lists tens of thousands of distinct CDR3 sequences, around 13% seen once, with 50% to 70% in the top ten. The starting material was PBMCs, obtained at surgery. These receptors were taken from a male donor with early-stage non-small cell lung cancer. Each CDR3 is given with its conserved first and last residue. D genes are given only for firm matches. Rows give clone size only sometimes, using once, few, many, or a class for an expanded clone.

CASSHGGAYEQYF	TGTGCCAGCAGCCACGGGGGGGCATACGAGCAGTACTTC	TRBD2	TRBJ2-7	TRBV3-1	-
CASSPDSPGNTIYF	TGTGCCAGCAGCCCCGACAGTCCTGGAAACACCATATATTTT	-	TRBJ1-3	TRBV7-2	-
CAISSEGLLGNEQFF	TGTGCCATCAGCTCGGAGGGCCTCCTAGGCAATGAGCAGTTCTTC	-	TRBJ2-1	TRBV10-3	-
CASSQVAGTTAQYF	TGTGCCAGCAGCCAAGTAGCGGGGACAACGGCGCAGTATTTT	TRBD2	TRBJ2-3	TRBV14	few
CASSSLQGANYNEQFF	TGTGCCAGCAGTTCATTACAGGGGGCAAACTACAATGAGCAGTTCTTC	TRBD1	TRBJ2-1	TRBV27	many
CASSFQGNREAEQYF	TGCGCCAGCAGCTTTCAAGGTAATAGAGAGGCCGAGCAGTACTTC	-	TRBJ2-7	TRBV5-1	few
CASSLTGPYEQYF	TGTGCCAGCAGCCTGACTGGTCCGTACGAGCAGTACTTC	-	TRBJ2-7	TRBV6-6	-
CASSLGLAGGPNTGELFF	TGTGCCAGCAGTTTGGGACTAGCGGGAGGGCCTAACACCGGGGAGCTGTTTTTT	TRBD2	TRBJ2-2	TRBV7-2	-
CASSFSDSGANVLTF	TGTGCCAGCAGCTTTTCGGACTCTGGGGCCAACGTCCTGACTTTC	-	TRBJ2-6	TRBV5-4	-
CASSRKTGARSYEQYF	TGTGCCAGCAGTAGAAAGACAGGAGCCAGATCCTACGAGCAGTACTTC	-	TRBJ2-7	TRBV6-1	few
CASSSGTWDSPLHF	TGCGCCAGCAGCTCCGGGACCTGGGATTCACCCCTCCACTTT	-	TRBJ1-6	TRBV5-1	few
CAIQGRGYGYTF	TGTGCCATCCAGGGGAGGGGCTATGGCTACACCTTC	-	TRBJ1-2	TRBV10-3	many
CASSTDRGPFMNTEAFF	TGTGCCAGTAGTACAGACAGGGGCCCGTTCATGAACACTGAAGCTTTCTTT	TRBD1	TRBJ1-1	TRBV19	few
CASSQRSQNTGELFF	TGCGCCAGCAGCCAAAGGTCACAGAACACCGGGGAGCTGTTTTTT	-	TRBJ2-2	TRBV4-3	-
CASSSRLAGGPNNEQFF	TGCGCCAGCAGCTCGAGACTAGCGGGAGGACCTAACAATGAGCAGTTCTTC	TRBD2	TRBJ2-1	TRBV5-1	many
CASSLGVGTEAFF	TGTGCCAGCAGCTTGGGAGTAGGAACTGAAGCTTTCTTT	-	TRBJ1-1	TRBV5-5	many
CASSFERVLRRTQYF	TGCGCCAGCAGCTTCGAGCGGGTTCTCAGGAGGACCCAGTACTTC	-	TRBJ2-5	TRBV5-1	many
CASSYRPFLGTGLAKNIQYF	TGTGCCAGCAGCTATAGGCCCTTCCTCGGGACAGGGTTAGCCAAAAACATTCAGTACTTC	TRBD1	TRBJ2-4	TRBV12-3/TRBV12-4	-
CAWEGPSEAKNIQYF	TGTGCCTGGGAAGGGCCATCCGAGGCCAAAAACATTCAGTACTTC	-	TRBJ2-4	TRBV30	-
CASREDTQYF	TGTGCCAGCAGGGAAGATACGCAGTATTTT	-	TRBJ2-3	TRBV21-1	many
CASSLGLAGNEQFF	TGCGCCAGCAGCTTGGGACTAGCGGGGAATGAGCAGTTCTTC	TRBD2	TRBJ2-1	TRBV5-1	many
CSARGIDTQYF	TGCAGTGCTAGAGGAATAGATACGCAGTATTTT	-	TRBJ2-3	TRBV20-1	-
CASSPLRGREKLFF	TGTGCCAGCAGCCCCTTAAGGGGGAGAGAAAAACTGTTTTTT	-	TRBJ1-4	TRBV11-2	many
CASSQAGGQAFF	TGCGCCAGCAGCCAGGCAGGGGGGCAGGCTTTCTTT	TRBD1	TRBJ1-1	TRBV4-1	-
CASSPGLGKYEQYF	TGCGCCAGCAGCCCGGGACTAGGAAAATACGAGCAGTACTTC	TRBD2	TRBJ2-7	TRBV4-3	medium-sized
CASRPNRDFKETQYF	TGTGCCAGCAGACCTAACCGGGACTTCAAAGAGACCCAGTACTTC	-	TRBJ2-5	TRBV6-2/TRBV6-3	few
CASSADRQNEKLFF	TGTGCCAGCAGTGCGGACAGACAGAATGAAAAACTGTTTTTT	-	TRBJ1-4	TRBV6-1	-
CASSPDRTGGNEQYF	TGCGCCAGCAGCCCGGACCGGACAGGGGGCAACGAGCAGTACTTC	TRBD1	TRBJ2-7	TRBV5-1	many
CASSLGGVPSTDTQYF	TGTGCCAGCAGTCTAGGGGGGGTTCCTAGCACAGATACGCAGTATTTT	-	TRBJ2-3	TRBV27	-
CASSPPLAGGPGEQFF	TGCGCCAGCAGCCCACCTCTAGCGGGGGGGCCAGGAGAGCAGTTCTTC	TRBD2	TRBJ2-1	TRBV5-1	-